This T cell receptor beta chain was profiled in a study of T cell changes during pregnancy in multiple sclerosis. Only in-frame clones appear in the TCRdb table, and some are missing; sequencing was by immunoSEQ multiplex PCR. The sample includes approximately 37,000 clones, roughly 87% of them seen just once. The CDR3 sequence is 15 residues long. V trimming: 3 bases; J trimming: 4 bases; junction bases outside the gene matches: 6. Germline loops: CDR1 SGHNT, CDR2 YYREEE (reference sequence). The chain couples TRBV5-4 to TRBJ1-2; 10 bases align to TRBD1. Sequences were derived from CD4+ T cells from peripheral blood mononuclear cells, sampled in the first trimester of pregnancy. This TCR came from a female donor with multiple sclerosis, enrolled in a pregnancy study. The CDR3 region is CASSSGTGELYGYTF. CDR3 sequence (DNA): TGTGCCAGCAGCTCCGGGACAGGGGAACTCTATGGCTACACCTTC.